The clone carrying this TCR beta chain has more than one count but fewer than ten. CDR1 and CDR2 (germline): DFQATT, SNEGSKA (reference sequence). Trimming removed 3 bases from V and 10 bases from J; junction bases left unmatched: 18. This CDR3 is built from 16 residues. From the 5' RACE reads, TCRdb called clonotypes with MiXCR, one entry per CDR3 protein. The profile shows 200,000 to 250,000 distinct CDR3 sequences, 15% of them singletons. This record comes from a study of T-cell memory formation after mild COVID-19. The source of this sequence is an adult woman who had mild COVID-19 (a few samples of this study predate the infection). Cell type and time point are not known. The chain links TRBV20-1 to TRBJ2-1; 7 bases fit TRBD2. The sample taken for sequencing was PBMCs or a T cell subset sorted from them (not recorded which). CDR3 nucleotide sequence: TGCAGTGCTAGCGCCCCAACTAGCGCGGGCAGTGGGGAGCAGTTCTTC. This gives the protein CSASAPTSAGSGEQFF.